One T cell receptor beta chain is described in this entry. This record belongs to a study of blood T cell repertoires in COVID-19. There are 15 residues in the CDR3. Trimming removed 5 bases at V and 1 base at J, with 9 bases between. Germline assignment: CDR1 SNHLY and CDR2 FYNNEI. The method was immunoSEQ multiplex PCR; TCRdb's version includes in-frame clones alone and lacks a portion of them. The table has hundreds of thousands of clones, around 90% seen once; the top ten hold around 6.5%. The receptor was derived from a man in his 60s who had recovered from COVID-19. This sequence joins TRBV2 and TRBJ2-6; the D is unclear. Sequencing was done on a sample of peripheral blood. The CDR3 DNA follows: TGTGCCAGCAGTACCCTTCGGTCTGGGGCCAACGTCCTGACTTTC. Translated, it gives CASSTLRSGANVLTF.